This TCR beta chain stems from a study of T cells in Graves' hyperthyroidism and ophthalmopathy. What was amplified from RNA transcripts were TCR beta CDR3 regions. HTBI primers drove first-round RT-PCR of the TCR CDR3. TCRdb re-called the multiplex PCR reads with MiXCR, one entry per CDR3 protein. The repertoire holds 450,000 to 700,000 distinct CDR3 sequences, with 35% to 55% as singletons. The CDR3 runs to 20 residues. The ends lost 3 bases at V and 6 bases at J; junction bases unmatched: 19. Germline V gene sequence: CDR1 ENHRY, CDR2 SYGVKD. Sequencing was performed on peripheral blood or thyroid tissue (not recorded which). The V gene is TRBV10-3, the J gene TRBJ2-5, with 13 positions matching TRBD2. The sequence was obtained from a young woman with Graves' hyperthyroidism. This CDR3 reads CAISEKGGTSGMNGVKTQYF. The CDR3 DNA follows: TGTGCCATCAGTGAAAAGGGCGGGACTAGCGGGATGAATGGAGTGAAGACCCAGTACTTC.